The 29 T cell receptor beta chains in this list originate from one sample, sequenced in a study of cytotoxic CD8 clonotypes in ibrutinib-treated CLL. TCRdb's copy holds only in-frame clones and misses some; the assay was immunoSEQ multiplex PCR. The sample holds some 26,000 clones; 65% to 90% are singletons and the top ten take approximately 8%. This specimen consisted of PBMCs, obtained after 24 months of ibrutinib treatment. The receptor source for this set is a human donor with chronic lymphocytic leukemia.

The gene calls are TRBV2 and TRBJ2-1; 9 nucleotides agree with TRBD1. With 4 bases clipped from V and 8 bases from J, the junction kept 6 bases outside the gene matches. In germline, CDR1 is SNHLY, CDR2 FYNNEI. The CDR3 has 14 residues. CDR3 in amino acids: CASSGQGEFDEQFF. The CDR3 nucleotides read TGTGCCAGCAGTGGACAGGGGGAGTTCGATGAGCAGTTCTTC.

The chain links TRBV5-1 to TRBJ1-1; no firm D call. CDR1 is SGHRS and CDR2 is YFSETQ in the germline V gene. The CDR3 is made up of 14 amino acids. V gave up 0 bases and J gave up 0 bases, with 6 bases separating them. The CDR3 here is CASSLGALNTEAFF. Written as DNA, the CDR3 is TGCGCCAGCAGCTTGGGGGCCCTGAACACTGAAGCTTTCTTT.

This chain links TRBV6-6 with TRBJ2-5, with D possibly being TRBD2 (6 bases). V lost 6 bases and J 11 bases, leaving 22 bases between the germline ends. Germline values: CDR1 MNHNY, CDR2 SVGAGI (reference sequence). The CDR3 is made up of 14 amino acids. As DNA, the CDR3 is TGTGCCAGCAGCCGTTGGGACCGATTACGGGAGCAGTACTTC. Translation gives CASSRWDRLREQYF.

This sequence joins TRBV6-5 and TRBJ2-7; perhaps TRBD2 as D (6 bases). In germline, CDR1 is MNHEY, CDR2 SVGAGI. V was trimmed by 4 bases and J by 5 bases, leaving 12 bases between them. This CDR3 has 13 residues. CDR3 sequence: CASSFTRTNEQYF. CDR3 coding DNA: TGTGCCAGCAGTTTCACGAGGACTAACGAGCAGTACTTC.

The V call is TRBV30, the J call TRBJ1-2, with 7 bases aligning to TRBD1. The CDR3 has 12 amino acids. Trimming removed 7 bases from V and 7 bases from J; junction bases left unmatched: 9. Germline V gives CDR1 GTSNPN, CDR2 SVGIG (reference sequence). CDR3 in amino acids: CASGTVNVGYTF. Here the CDR3 DNA reads TGTGCCTCCGGGACAGTCAACGTTGGCTACACCTTC.

The J gene is TRBJ2-2, the V gene TRBV7-2, with a tentative D call TRBD1 (5 bases). Germline lookup yields CDR1 SGHTA and CDR2 FQGNSA. The V end was cut by 3 bases, the J end by 2 bases, with 10 bases between. This CDR3 comprises 15 residues. CDR3 nucleotide sequence: TGTGCCAGCAGCTTGCAGGGCCCCAACACCGGGGAGCTGTTTTTT. This sequence encodes CASSLQGPNTGELFF. Looking up the rest from reference TRBV7-2 and TRBJ2-2 gives the full variable domain: GAGVSQSPSNKVTEKGKDVELRCDPISGHTALYWYRQSLGQGLEFLIYFQGNSAPDKSGLPSDRFSAERTGGSVSTLTIQRTQQEDSAVYLCASSLQGPNTGELFFGEGSRLTVL.

In its sample, this clone was seen a few times. The chain employs TRBV5-1 and TRBJ1-5; 10 bases agree with TRBD1. The germline gives CDR1 SGHRS, CDR2 YFSETQ. Trimming at V came to 4 bases and at J to 2 bases, leaving 3 bases not matched to a gene. The CDR3 sequence is 15 residues long. The chain's CDR3 is CASSVTGGGNQPQHF. DNA of the CDR3: TGCGCCAGCAGCGTGACAGGGGGCGGCAATCAGCCCCAGCATTTT.

The rearrangement links TRBV2 to TRBJ1-1; 9 bases are a match to TRBD1. CDR3 length equals 14 residues. The germline V gene has CDR1 SNHLY and CDR2 FYNNEI. With V trimmed by 5 bases and J by 5 bases, 6 bases remained unmatched. This CDR3 reads CASSPGTGRTEAFF. The CDR3, as DNA: TGTGCCAGCAGTCCCGGGACAGGGAGGACTGAAGCTTTCTTT.

This clone appeared a single time. The CDR3 DNA sequence: TGTGCCAGTAGGGACAGAGATAACACTGAAGCTTTCTTT. Amino acid sequence: CASRDRDNTEAFF. V and J are TRBV19 and TRBJ1-1; tentatively, D is TRBD1 (6 bases). This CDR3 is built from 13 residues. CDR1 is LNHDA and CDR2 is SQIVND in the germline V gene (reference sequence). V was clipped by 6 bases and J by 2 bases, with 10 bases between them. Based on the CDR3 plus reference TRBV19 and TRBJ1-1, the full variable domain is DGGITQSPKYLFRKEGQNVTLSCEQNLNHDAMYWYRQDPGQGLRLIYYSQIVNDFQKGDIAEGYSVSREKKESFPLTVTSAQKNPTAFYLCASRDRDNTEAFFGQGTRLTVV.

The gene calls are TRBV7-9 and TRBJ1-2; D is unresolved. The V gene lost 1 base and the J gene lost 4 bases, with 7 bases spanning the gap. Germline-derived CDR1 and CDR2 are SEHNR and FQNEAQ (reference sequence). CDR3 length: 13 amino acids. This CDR3 is CASSLEASYGYTF. CDR3 DNA sequence: TGTGCCAGCAGCTTAGAAGCCTCCTATGGCTACACCTTC.

Relative to its sample, this clone is medium-sized. V is TRBV7-9 and J is TRBJ1-6, with D maybe TRBD1 (6 bases). With 6 bases removed from V and 0 bases from J, the gap between germline ends came to 12 bases. The CDR3 consists of 16 residues. Germline V gene data show CDR1 as SEHNR and CDR2 as FQNEAQ (reference sequence). The CDR3 bases are TGTGCCAGCAGTCGTGGACAGAGCTCCTATAATTCACCCCTCCACTTT. Protein product: CASSRGQSSYNSPLHF. Based on the CDR3 plus reference TRBV7-9 and TRBJ1-6, the full variable domain is DTGVSQNPRHKITKRGQNVTFRCDPISEHNRLYWYRQTLGQGPEFLTYFQNEAQLEKSRLLSDRFSAERPKGSFSTLEIQRTEQGDSAMYLCASSRGQSSYNSPLHFGNGTRLTVT.

V gene TRBV11-2 combines with J gene TRBJ2-7, with 8 bases lining up with TRBD1. The CDR3 covers 14 residues. The germline CDR1 and CDR2 sequences are SGHAT and FQNNGV. The J segment lost 6 bases and the V segment lost 5 bases, leaving 9 bases of the junction unmatched. CDR3 region: CASSPRGRGLEQYF. The CDR3 coding sequence is TGTGCCAGCAGCCCTAGGGGCAGGGGGCTCGAGCAGTACTTC.

The chain carries TRBV10-2 and TRBJ2-7, with 10 bases aligning to TRBD2. The CDR3 loop spans 14 amino acids. Germline loops: CDR1 WSHSY, CDR2 SAAADI. Trimming removed 4 bases from V and 5 bases from J; junction bases left unmatched: 5. CDR3 sequence (DNA): TGCGCCAGCAGTGGGGGGACTAGCGTCGACGAGCAGTACTTC. It specifies CASSGGTSVDEQYF.

The gene calls are TRBV11-3 and TRBJ2-5; D unclear. Germline-derived CDR1 and CDR2 are SGHNT and YENEEA. The ends were cut back, 3 bases at V and 2 bases at J, with 4 bases in the middle. The CDR3 consists of 12 residues. The CDR3 nucleotides read TGTGCCAGCAGCTTGGGACAAGAGACCCAGTACTTC. Its translation: CASSLGQETQYF.

Turning to this clone: A junction boundary mismatches the germline segment, possibly from a read error. This chain links TRBV27 with TRBJ1-2, with 8 nucleotides matching TRBD1. This CDR3 has 14 amino acids. The V gene's germline CDR1 is MNHEY and CDR2 SMNVEV (reference sequence). CDR3 bases: TGTGCCAGCAGTATATCACAGGGGGGAAAGGGCTACACCTTC. Its protein product is CASSISQGGKGYTF.

The V call is TRBV6-5, the J call TRBJ2-1, with D unresolved. Trimming cost V 7 bases and J 0 bases, with 10 bases left between them. The CDR3 has 14 residues. The germline gives CDR1 MNHEY, CDR2 SVGAGI. The CDR3 DNA is TGTGCCAGCAAGAGTGAGAGCTCCTACAATGAGCAGTTCTTC. Amino acids: CASKSESSYNEQFF.

V is TRBV5-6 and J is TRBJ1-6, with D maybe TRBD1 (5 bases). The V gene's germline CDR1 is SGHDT and CDR2 YYEEEE. Between the trimmed V and J ends, which lost 3 bases and 9 bases, there was a span of 7 bases. The CDR3 has 12 residues. CDR3 bases: TGTGCCAGCAGCTCCCAGGGTTCACCCCTCCACTTT. As protein: CASSSQGSPLHF.

The V and J genes are TRBV7-2 and TRBJ2-3; 9 positions match TRBD2. The CDR3 consists of 16 residues. The V and J ends lost 4 bases and 5 bases, in that order; junction bases with no gene match: 10. Germline V gene lookup returns CDR1 SGHTA and CDR2 FQGNSA. In nucleotides, the CDR3 is TGTGCCAGCAGCTCCAGAGCGGGGGGCCTGGGAGATACGCAGTATTTT. It specifies CASSSRAGGLGDTQYF.

The V and J genes are TRBV6-5 and TRBJ2-5; 9 bases are a match to TRBD1. The J segment lost 4 bases and the V segment lost 10 bases, leaving 4 bases of the junction unmatched. There are 12 residues in the CDR3. Germline V gene data show CDR1 as MNHEY and CDR2 as SVGAGI. The CDR3 DNA sequence: TGTGCCACTTCGGACAGGGGAGAGACCCAGTACTTC. Its translation is CATSDRGETQYF.

The V gene is TRBV18, the J gene TRBJ2-5; 9 nucleotides align to TRBD1. The J call is in doubt because the DNA end fits TRBJ2-7 better. This CDR3 comprises 15 residues. Per germline, CDR1 KGHSH and CDR2 LQKENI. DNA of the CDR3: TGTGCCAGCTCACCACCGGGACAGGGTTTCTACGAGCAGTACTTC. This encodes CASSPPGQGFYEQYF.

This chain links TRBV18 with TRBJ2-2; weak D call: TRBD2 (5 bases). Germline-derived CDR1 and CDR2 are KGHSH and LQKENI. The CDR3 runs 18 residues. Trimming stripped 1 base from V and 0 bases from J, with 15 bases between. The CDR3 sequence: CASSPRRMAGSNTGELFF. The CDR3 DNA sequence: TGTGCCAGCTCACCACGGCGGATGGCGGGTTCGAACACCGGGGAGCTGTTTTTT.

The V call is TRBV6-5, the J call TRBJ2-2; tentatively, D is TRBD2 (5 bases). CDR3 length equals 16 residues. Per the germline V gene, CDR1 is MNHEY and CDR2 is SVGAGI. V lost 4 bases and J lost 0, with 12 bases in between. CDR3 protein: CASSSPTGSNTGELFF. CDR3 bases: TGTGCCAGCAGTTCGCCTACGGGATCGAACACCGGGGAGCTGTTTTTT.

V is TRBV19 and J is TRBJ1-5; 7 nucleotides line up with TRBD1. This CDR3 contains 17 residues. CDR1 and CDR2 (germline): LNHDA, SQIVND (reference sequence). With V trimmed by 4 bases and J by 2 bases, 11 bases remained unmatched. This CDR3 reads CASSKLLTGEGNQPQHF. The CDR3 DNA is TGTGCCAGTAGTAAACTACTAACAGGGGAAGGCAATCAGCCCCAGCATTTT.

This chain connects TRBV10-3 to TRBJ1-2; D gene ambiguous. The CDR3 has 13 residues. Germline values: CDR1 ENHRY, CDR2 SYGVKD. Trimming pared 5 bases from V and 4 bases from J, leaving 11 bases between. CDR3 bases: TGTGCCATCAGTACCCTGACGGGCTATGGCTACACCTTC. Translated, it gives CAISTLTGYGYTF.

V and J are TRBV6-5 and TRBJ2-7, with 7 bases fitting TRBD1. Per germline, CDR1 MNHEY and CDR2 SVGAGI. The V and J ends lost 7 bases and 4 bases, in that order; junction bases with no gene match: 1. The CDR3 contains 11 residues. CDR3 amino acids: CASKGAYEQYF. In DNA form, the CDR3 reads TGTGCCAGCAAGGGGGCATACGAGCAGTACTTC.

The rearrangement uses TRBV11-1 and TRBJ1-1; D is perhaps TRBD1 (6 bases). Trimming removed 4 bases at V and 0 bases at J, with 12 bases between. Looked up from germline, CDR1 is SGHAT and CDR2 is FQDESV (reference sequence). The CDR3 loop spans 15 amino acids. The CDR3 region has the DNA TGTGCCAGCAGCTCACTGTCAGGGGTGAACACTGAAGCTTTCTTT. Protein product: CASSSLSGVNTEAFF.

V and J are TRBV5-1 and TRBJ1-5, with D maybe TRBD1 (5 bases). CDR3 size: 13 residues. Germline values: CDR1 SGHRS, CDR2 YFSETQ. V was shortened by 3 bases and J by 7 bases, with 11 bases between the two germline ends. CDR3 sequence: CASSYERGQPQHF. For the CDR3, the DNA is TGCGCCAGCAGCTATGAAAGGGGCCAGCCCCAGCATTTT.

This chain connects TRBV6-6 to TRBJ2-7, with TRBD1 matching over 8 bases. The V segment lost 6 bases and the J segment 6 bases; nucleotides outside the gene matches: 7. The CDR3 loop spans 13 amino acids. The V gene's germline CDR1 is MNHNY and CDR2 SVGAGI (reference sequence). In DNA form, the CDR3 reads TGTGCCAGCAGCCTAGGACAGGGCGTCGAGCAGTACTTC. It translates to CASSLGQGVEQYF.

CDR3 sequence (DNA): TGTGCCAGCAGCTCAACGGGGGGCCGCTTGGTAGAGACCCAGTACTTC. It yields the protein CASSSTGGRLVETQYF. The chain joins TRBV7-8 to TRBJ2-5; D possibly corresponds to TRBD2 (7 bases). This CDR3 has 16 amino acids. The germline V and J ends were trimmed by 4 bases and 4 bases, with 19 bases remaining between them. From germline, CDR1 is SGHVS and CDR2 FQNEAQ.